This T cell receptor (beta chain) came from a study of T cell changes during pregnancy in multiple sclerosis (dated by TCRdb to about 2019). Background for the entire study: In women with multiple sclerosis, the researchers looked at how the T cell repertoire shifted as pregnancy progressed.

As regards this clone: Its antigen is currently not known. No per-base quality is available; no much larger clone lies one base away.

Library prep was done by the immunoSEQ multiplex PCR assay. TCRdb carries this immuneACCESS record with in-frame sequences only. Its versions omit some clonotypes, under half of them owing to an unresolved V gene in the studies checked, with the rest unexplained. A total of over 55,000 clones appear in this sample, roughly nine tenths of them only once. The ten largest make up 9% to 9.5% of the sample. The clonotype comes from a female donor in good health, enrolled as a control in a pregnancy study. Source: peripheral blood, taken after pregnancy.

CDR3 region: CASSLGDRAPWEKLFF. The DNA sequence reads TGCGCCAGCAGCTTGGGAGACAGGGCACCGTGGGAAAAACTGTTTTTT. The rearrangement joined TRBV5-1 to TRBJ1-4; 7 junctional bases match TRBD1. The CDR3 goes from the cysteine to the phenylalanine over 16 residues. Here the CDR3 DNA is all that survives: 48 bases in frame from base 1. Trimming removed 0 bases from V and 8 bases from J; the gene matches leave 10 bases unexplained. The germline V gene gives CDR1 as SGHRS and CDR2 as YFSETQ.